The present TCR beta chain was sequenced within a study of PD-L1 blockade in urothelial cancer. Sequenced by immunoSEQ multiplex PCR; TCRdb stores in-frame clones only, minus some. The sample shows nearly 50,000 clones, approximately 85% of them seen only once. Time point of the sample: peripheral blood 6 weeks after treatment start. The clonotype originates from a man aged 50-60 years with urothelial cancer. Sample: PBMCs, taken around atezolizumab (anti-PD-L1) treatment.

The CDR3 region has the DNA TGTGCCAGCAGTCCGGGCCCAGGACTGAGCTCCTATAATTCACCCCTCCACTTT. Translating gives CASSPGPGLSSYNSPLHF. The rearrangement joins TRBV25-1 to TRBJ1-6; unclear D gene. This CDR3 is 18 amino acids long. Trimming left V 5 bases short and J 0 bases short, with 17 bases between. Germline CDR1 is MGHDK and CDR2 is SYGVNS.